This TCR beta chain derives from a study of blood T cells in healthy people across ages. Comment on this clonotype: Its antigen is not identified.

Trimming took off 0 bases at V and 6 bases at J, with 11 bases between the two ends. The CDR3 spans 14 residues. Germline V gene lookup returns CDR1 DFQATT and CDR2 SNEGSKA (reference sequence). Caucasian individuals from Russia who were healthy and aged roughly 6 to 95 acted as donors. Study-level findings and limits: Diversity figures based on one million T cells were deemed too low.

Through a sample-barcoded 5' primer and a J-beta primer mix, a second PCR was run for about 6 to 12 cycles. Each sample provided no less than 2.5 million CDR3-containing paired-end reads. TCRdb re-derived calls from the 5' RACE reads in MiXCR, one entry per CDR3 protein. This sample yields about 580,000 distinct CDR3 sequences, of which 45% to 55% are seen a single time; about 22% belongs to the top ten. The rearrangement uses TRBV20-1 and TRBJ1-4; possibly TRBD1 for D (6 bases). The source material was blood. The clonotype originates from a man older than 75 in good health. CDR3 nucleotides: TGCAGTGCTAGAGAGACAGGAAGGGATGAAAAACTGTTTTTT. This sequence encodes CSARETGRDEKLFF.